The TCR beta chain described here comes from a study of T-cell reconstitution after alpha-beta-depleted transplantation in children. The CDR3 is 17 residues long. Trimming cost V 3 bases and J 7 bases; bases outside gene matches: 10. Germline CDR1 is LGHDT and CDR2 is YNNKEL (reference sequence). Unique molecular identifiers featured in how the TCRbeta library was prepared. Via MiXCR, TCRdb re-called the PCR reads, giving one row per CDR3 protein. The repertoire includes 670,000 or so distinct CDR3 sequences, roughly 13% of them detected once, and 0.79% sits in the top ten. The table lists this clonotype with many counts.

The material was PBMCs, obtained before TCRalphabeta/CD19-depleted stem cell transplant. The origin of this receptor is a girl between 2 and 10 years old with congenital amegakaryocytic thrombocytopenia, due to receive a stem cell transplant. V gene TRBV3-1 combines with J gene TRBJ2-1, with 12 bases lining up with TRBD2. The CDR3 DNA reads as TGTGCCAGCAGCCAGGCCTTGACTAGCGGGAGCATAAATGAGCAGTTCTTC. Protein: CASSQALTSGSINEQFF.